The clone carrying this T cell receptor (beta chain) was counted only a few times. The sample belongs to a study of cytomegalovirus exposure and HLA in healthy donors. V lost 5 bases and J 7 bases, leaving 21 bases between the germline ends. Per germline, CDR1 SGHTA and CDR2 FQGNSA. CDR3 length equals 16 residues. The PCR was carried out with 60 Vbeta primers and 13 Jbeta primers. Measured with immunoSEQ multiplex PCR; TCRdb has only the in-frame clones, and not every one. The data contain some 100,000 clones, around 80% of them singletons. The chain uses TRBV7-2 and TRBJ1-5; unclear D gene. The sequencing sample was made of PBMCs. The clonotype was recovered from a female donor in good health and CMV-seronegative. CDR3 loop: CASSRGGPGLRQPQHF. CDR3 bases: TGTGCCAGCAGCCGGGGAGGTCCGGGGTTGAGGCAGCCCCAGCATTTT.